This TCR beta chain was obtained from a study of T-cell reconstitution after alpha-beta-depleted transplantation in children. At least ten counts were recorded for this clonotype. The TCRbeta library was prepared with unique molecular identifiers. TCRdb independently ran MiXCR on the PCR reads; one entry per CDR3 protein. This table has about 97,000 distinct CDR3 sequences, under 9% appearing once. V was shortened by 4 bases and J by 10 bases, with 18 bases between the two germline ends. Germline CDR1 is SGDLS and CDR2 is YYNGEE. The CDR3 totals 15 residues. The chain uses TRBV9 and TRBJ1-6; D not resolved. The source of this sequence is a boy aged 2 to 9 with acute lymphoblastic leukemia, due to receive a stem cell transplant. Sequences were derived from PBMCs, sampled before TCRalphabeta/CD19-depleted stem cell transplant. Written as DNA, the CDR3 is TGTGCCAGCAGCATCAGTTCAGAAGGAGTCTCACCCCTCCACTTT. Translated, it gives CASSISSEGVSPLHF.